This T cell receptor (beta chain) is from a study of cytomegalovirus exposure and HLA in healthy donors listed by TCRdb under 2017. About the study as a whole: According to a later analysis, the roughly 120 validation repertoires were produced on the same platform as the 680 or so repertoires of the first cohort. The study aimed to test whether cataloging public T cell receptors could reveal signatures of past pathogen exposure. The study combined high-throughput TCR immunosequencing, statistical association of individual TCRs with disease status, and machine learning to predict cytomegalovirus infection status. Along with the approximately 670-subject first cohort, a separate validation cohort of about 110 different subjects was used.

Overall study outcomes, separate from this receptor: Most TCR sequences were seen in very few donors, while some public TCRs were found in many individuals. All 120 or so repertoires were used to score co-occurrence in the validation cohort in a later analysis, because that analysis had no HLA typing for the cohort. In the study, around 160 TCR beta chains were listed as associated with cytomegalovirus. The authors suggested that the approach could potentially be extended to other disease states and immunological phenotypes. The classifier was reported to diagnose cytomegalovirus status with high specificity and sensitivity in both the original cohort and the validation cohort. A few of the identified cytomegalovirus-associated TCR beta chains were confirmed in vitro to be specific for cytomegalovirus antigens. Subsequent analysis determined that TCRs grouped into clusters in the first cohort also showed a tendency toward co-occurrence across the 120 or so validation repertoires, and 90% to 95% of cluster scores exceeded 0.

The protocol used for the library was the immunoSEQ multiplex PCR assay. As for the authors' bioinformatics: A statistical classification framework was built for diagnosing cytomegalovirus status from the catalog of TCR beta chain sequences. The table was pulled from immuneACCESS by TCRdb, which kept in-frame rearrangements only. Such tables lose some clones; where checked, under half of the loss comes from unresolved V genes, and the rest has no known cause. V, J and clone size were drawn from that table, and D and trimming were deduced from the DNA. The sample contains 150,000 to 200,000 clones, about 90% of them found a single time. The ten top clones hold 3% of the sample. Donors formed part of the validation cohort, which comprised 120 subjects and was distinct from the first cohort of 666 subjects. As concerns this clone: Its cognate antigen has yet to be identified. No much larger clone is present one base from it, and per-base qualities are unavailable.

Here V drops 5 bases and J drops 5 bases, and the junction holds 10 bases not matched to any gene. The CDR3, cysteine through phenylalanine, is 17 amino acids long. CDR3 DNA is the only sequence kept; it has 51 bases, read in frame from the first base. Sequences SNHLY (CDR1) and FYNNEI (CDR2) are obtained from the germline V gene. Sequencing was performed on PBMCs. The V and J segments used are TRBV2 and TRBJ2-3; 13 nucleotides in the junction match TRBD2. The sequence derives from a woman aged 18-29 years in good health and CMV-seropositive. The sequenced DNA: TGTGCCAGCAGTACTCCCACTAGCGGGGGGGCGGAAGATACGCAGTATTTT. Translated, it reads CASSTPTSGGAEDTQYF. Joined to the reference TRBV2 and TRBJ2-3 proteins, this CDR3 gives the full variable domain: EPEVTQTPSHQVTQMGQEVILRCVPISNHLYFYWYRQILGQKVEFLVSFYNNEISEKSEIFDDQFSVERPDGSNFTLKIRSTKLEDSAMYFCASSTPTSGGAEDTQYFGPGTRLTVL.